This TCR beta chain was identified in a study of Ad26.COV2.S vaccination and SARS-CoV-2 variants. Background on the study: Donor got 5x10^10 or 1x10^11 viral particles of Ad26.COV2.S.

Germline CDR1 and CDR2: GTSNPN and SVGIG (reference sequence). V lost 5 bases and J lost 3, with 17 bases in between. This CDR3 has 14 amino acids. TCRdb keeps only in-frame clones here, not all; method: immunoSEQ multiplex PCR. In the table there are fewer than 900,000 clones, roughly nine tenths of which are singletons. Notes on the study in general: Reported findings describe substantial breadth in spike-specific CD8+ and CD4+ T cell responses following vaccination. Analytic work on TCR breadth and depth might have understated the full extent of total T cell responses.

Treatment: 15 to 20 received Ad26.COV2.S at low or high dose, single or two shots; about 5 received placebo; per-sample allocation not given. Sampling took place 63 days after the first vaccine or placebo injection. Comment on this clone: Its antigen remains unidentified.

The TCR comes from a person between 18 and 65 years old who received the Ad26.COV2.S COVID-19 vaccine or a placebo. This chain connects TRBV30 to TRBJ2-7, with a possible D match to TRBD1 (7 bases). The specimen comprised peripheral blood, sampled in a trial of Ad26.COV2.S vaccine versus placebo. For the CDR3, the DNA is TGTGCCTGGCAAGGGGGGACAGACCTCTACGAGCAGTACTTC. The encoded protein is CAWQGGTDLYEQYF.